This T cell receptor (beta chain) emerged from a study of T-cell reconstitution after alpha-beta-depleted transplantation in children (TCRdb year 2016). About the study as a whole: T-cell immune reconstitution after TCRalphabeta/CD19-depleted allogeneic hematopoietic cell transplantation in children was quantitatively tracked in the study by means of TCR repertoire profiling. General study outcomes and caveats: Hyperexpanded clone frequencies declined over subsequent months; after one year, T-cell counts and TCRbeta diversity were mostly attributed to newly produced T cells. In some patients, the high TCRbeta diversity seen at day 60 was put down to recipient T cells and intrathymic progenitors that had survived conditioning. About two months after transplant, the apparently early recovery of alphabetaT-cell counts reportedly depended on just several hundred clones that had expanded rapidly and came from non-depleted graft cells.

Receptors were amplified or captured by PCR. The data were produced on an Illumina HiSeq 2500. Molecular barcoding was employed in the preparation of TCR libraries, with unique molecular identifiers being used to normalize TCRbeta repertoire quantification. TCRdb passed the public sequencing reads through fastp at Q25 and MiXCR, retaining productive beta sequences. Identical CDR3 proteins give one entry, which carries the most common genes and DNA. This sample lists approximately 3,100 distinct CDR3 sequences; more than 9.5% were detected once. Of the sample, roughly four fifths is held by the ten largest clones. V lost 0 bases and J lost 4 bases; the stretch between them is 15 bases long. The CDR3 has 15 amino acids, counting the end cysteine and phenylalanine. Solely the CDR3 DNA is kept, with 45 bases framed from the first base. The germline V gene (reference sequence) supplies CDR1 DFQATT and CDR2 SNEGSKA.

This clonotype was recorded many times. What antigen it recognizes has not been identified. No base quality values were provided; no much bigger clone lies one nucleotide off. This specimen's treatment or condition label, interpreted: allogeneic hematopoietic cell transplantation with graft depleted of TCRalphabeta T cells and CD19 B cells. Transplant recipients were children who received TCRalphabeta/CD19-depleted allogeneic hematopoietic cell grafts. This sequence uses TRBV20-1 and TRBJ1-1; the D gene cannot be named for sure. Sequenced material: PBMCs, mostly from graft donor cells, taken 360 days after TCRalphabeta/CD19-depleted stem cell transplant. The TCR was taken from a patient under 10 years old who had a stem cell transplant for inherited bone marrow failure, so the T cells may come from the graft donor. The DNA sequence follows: TGCAGTGCTAGAGATAGGATGAGGGCGGGCACTGAAGCTTTCTTT. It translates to CSARDRMRAGTEAFF.